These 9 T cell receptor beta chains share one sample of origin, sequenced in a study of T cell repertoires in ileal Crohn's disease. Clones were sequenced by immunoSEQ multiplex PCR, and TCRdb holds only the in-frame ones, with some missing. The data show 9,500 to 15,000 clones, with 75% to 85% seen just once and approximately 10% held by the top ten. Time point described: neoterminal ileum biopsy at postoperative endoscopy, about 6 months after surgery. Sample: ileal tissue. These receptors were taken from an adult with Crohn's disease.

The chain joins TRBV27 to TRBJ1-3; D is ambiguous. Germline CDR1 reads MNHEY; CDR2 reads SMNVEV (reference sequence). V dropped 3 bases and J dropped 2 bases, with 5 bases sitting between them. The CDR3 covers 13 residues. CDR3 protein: CASSLEAGNTIYF. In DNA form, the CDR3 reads TGTGCCAGCAGTTTGGAGGCTGGAAACACCATATATTTT.

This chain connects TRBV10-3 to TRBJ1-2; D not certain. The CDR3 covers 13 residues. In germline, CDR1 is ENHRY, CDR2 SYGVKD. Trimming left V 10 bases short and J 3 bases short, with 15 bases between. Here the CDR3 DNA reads TGTGCCACACGGCCGACTGAACACTATGGCTACACCTTC. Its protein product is CATRPTEHYGYTF.

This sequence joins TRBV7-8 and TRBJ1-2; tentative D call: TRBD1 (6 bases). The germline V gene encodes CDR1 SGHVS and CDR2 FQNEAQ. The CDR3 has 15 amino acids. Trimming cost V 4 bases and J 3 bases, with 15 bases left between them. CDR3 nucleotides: TGTGCCAGCAGCTCGGGACAAGGGCCTTACTATGGCTACACCTTC. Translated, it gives CASSSGQGPYYGYTF.

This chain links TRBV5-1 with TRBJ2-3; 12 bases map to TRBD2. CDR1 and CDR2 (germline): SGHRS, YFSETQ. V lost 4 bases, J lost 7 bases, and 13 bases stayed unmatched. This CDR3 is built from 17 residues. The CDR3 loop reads CASSNQLAGGSTNTQYF. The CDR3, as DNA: TGCGCCAGCAGCAACCAACTAGCGGGGGGAAGTACAAATACGCAGTATTTT.

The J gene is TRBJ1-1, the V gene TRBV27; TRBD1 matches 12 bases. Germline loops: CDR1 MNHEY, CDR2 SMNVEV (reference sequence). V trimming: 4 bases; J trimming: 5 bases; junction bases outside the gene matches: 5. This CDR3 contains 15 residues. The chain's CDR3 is CASSWGQGARTEAFF. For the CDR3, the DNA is TGTGCCAGCAGTTGGGGACAGGGGGCGCGAACTGAAGCTTTCTTT.

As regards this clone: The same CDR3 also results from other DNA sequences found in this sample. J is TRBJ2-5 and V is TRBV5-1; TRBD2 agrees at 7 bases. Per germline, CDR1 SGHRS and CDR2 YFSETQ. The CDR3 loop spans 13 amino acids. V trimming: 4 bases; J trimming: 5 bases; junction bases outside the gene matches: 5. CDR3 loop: CASSLGGGETQYF. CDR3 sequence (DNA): TGCGCCAGCAGCCTGGGGGGAGGGGAGACCCAGTACTTC.

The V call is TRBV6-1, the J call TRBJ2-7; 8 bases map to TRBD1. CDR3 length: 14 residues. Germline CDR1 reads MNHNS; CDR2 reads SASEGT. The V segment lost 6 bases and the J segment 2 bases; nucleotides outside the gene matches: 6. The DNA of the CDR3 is TGTGCCAGCAGAGACAGGGGTGGGACCTACGAGCAGTACTTC. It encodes CASRDRGGTYEQYF.

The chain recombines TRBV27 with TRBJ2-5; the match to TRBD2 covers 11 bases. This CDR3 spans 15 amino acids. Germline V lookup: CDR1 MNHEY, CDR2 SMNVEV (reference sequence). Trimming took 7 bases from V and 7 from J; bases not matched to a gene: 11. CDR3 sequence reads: CASKGITSGGGTQYF. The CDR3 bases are TGTGCCAGCAAGGGGATTACTAGCGGGGGTGGGACCCAGTACTTC.

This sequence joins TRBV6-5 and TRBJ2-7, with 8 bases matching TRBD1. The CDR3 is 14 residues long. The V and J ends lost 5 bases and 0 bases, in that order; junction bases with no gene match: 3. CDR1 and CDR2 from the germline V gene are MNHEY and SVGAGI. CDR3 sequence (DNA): TGTGCCAGCAGTCACGGACAGGGCTCCTACGAGCAGTACTTC. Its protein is CASSHGQGSYEQYF.